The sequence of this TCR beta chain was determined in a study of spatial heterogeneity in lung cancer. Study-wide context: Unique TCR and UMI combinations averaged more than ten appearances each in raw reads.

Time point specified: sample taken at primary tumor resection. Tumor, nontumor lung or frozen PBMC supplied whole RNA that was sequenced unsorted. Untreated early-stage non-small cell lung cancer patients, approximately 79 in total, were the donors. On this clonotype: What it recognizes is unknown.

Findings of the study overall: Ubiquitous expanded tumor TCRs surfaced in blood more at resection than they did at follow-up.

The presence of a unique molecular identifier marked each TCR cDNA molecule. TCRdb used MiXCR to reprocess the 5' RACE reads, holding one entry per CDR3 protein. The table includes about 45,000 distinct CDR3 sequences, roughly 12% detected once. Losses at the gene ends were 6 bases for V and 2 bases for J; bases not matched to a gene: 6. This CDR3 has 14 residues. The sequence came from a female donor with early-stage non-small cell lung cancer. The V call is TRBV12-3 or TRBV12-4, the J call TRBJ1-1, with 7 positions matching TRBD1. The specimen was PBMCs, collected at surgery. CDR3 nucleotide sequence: TGTGCCAGCAGCCCCGGGACAGTTAACACTGAAGCTTTCTTT. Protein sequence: CASSPGTVNTEAFF.